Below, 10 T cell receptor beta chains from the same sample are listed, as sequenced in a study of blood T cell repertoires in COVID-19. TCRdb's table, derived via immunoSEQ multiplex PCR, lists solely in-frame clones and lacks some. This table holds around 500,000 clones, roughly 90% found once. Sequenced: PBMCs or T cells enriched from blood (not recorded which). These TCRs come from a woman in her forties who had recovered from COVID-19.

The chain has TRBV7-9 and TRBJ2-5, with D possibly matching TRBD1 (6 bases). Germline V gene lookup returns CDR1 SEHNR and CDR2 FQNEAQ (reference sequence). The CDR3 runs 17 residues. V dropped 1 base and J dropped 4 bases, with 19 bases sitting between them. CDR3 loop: CASSLVPARGRGETQYF. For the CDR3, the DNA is TGTGCCAGCAGCTTAGTCCCAGCCAGGGGTAGGGGAGAGACCCAGTACTTC.

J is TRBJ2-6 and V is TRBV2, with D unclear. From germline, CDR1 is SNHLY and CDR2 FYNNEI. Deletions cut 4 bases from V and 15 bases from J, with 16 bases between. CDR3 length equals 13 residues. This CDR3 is CASSGNPGVALTF. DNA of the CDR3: TGTGCCAGCAGTGGGAATCCCGGAGTGGCCCTGACTTTC.

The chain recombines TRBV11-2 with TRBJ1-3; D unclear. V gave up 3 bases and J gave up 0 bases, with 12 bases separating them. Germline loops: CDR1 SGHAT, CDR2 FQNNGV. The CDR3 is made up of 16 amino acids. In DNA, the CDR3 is TGTGCCAGCAGCTTTTTCAAGGCGGACTCTGGAAACACCATATATTTT. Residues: CASSFFKADSGNTIYF.

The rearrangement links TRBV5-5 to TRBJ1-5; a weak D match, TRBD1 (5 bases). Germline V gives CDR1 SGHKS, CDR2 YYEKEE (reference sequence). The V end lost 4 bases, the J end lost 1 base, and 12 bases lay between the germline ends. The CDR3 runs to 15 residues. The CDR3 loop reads CASSLIPGSNQPQHF. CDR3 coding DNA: TGTGCCAGCAGCCTTATCCCAGGGAGCAATCAGCCCCAGCATTTT.

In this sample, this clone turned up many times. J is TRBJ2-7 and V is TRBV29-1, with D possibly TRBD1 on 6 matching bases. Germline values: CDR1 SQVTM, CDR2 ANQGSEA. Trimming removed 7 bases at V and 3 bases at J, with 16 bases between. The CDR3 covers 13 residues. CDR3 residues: CSGASGEGYEQYF. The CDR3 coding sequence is TGCAGCGGGGCCTCAGGGGAAGGCTACGAGCAGTACTTC.

The CDR3 reads CASSPLGRDYEQYF. CDR3 nucleotide sequence: TGTGCCAGCAGCCCCTTGGGGAGAGACTACGAGCAGTACTTC. This chain links TRBV9 with TRBJ2-7; D possibly corresponds to TRBD2 (5 bases). Trimming stripped 4 bases from V and 3 bases from J, with 14 bases between. Germline loops: CDR1 SGDLS, CDR2 YYNGEE. The CDR3 runs to 14 residues.

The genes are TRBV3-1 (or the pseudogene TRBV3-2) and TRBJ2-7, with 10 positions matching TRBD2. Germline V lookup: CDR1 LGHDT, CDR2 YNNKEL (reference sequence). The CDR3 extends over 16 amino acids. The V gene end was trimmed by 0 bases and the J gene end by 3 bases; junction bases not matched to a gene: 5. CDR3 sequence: CASSQDNGLAVYEQYF. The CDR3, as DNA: TGTGCCAGCAGCCAAGATAATGGACTAGCGGTCTACGAGCAGTACTTC.

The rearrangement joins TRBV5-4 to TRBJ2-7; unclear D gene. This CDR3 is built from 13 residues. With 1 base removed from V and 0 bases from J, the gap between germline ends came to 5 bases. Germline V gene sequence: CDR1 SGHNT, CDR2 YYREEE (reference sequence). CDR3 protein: CASSLTHSYEQYF. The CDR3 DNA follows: TGTGCCAGCAGCTTGACACACTCCTACGAGCAGTACTTC.

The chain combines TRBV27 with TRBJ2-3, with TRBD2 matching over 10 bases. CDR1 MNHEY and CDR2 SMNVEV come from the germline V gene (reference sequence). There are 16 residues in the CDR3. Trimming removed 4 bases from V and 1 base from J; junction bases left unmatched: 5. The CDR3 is CASSSPSGRRTDTQYF. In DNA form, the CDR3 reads TGTGCCAGCAGTTCCCCTAGCGGGAGACGCACAGATACGCAGTATTTT.

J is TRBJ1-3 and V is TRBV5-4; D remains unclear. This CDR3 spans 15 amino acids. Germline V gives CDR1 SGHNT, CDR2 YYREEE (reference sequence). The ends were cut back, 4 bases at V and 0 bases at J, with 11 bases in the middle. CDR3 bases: TGTGCCAGCAGCGATTTACAGAGCTCTGGAAACACCATATATTTT. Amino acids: CASSDLQSSGNTIYF.